This TCR beta chain was retrieved from a study of CD8 T cells in Susac syndrome (dated by TCRdb to between 2018 and 2020). About the full investigation: Repertoire sequencing was used to test whether CD8+ T cell activation and differentiation in Susac syndrome was antigen driven. The full study reports these points: The TCR sequencing and HLA analysis was acknowledged to have included a relatively small number of individuals.

Remarks on this clonotype: Its specific antigen is unknown. No much larger clonotype is one base removed from it; base qualities were not supplied.

High-throughput TCR beta sequencing profiled peripheral blood CD8+ and CD4+ T cells from healthy donors, Susac syndrome patients and multiple sclerosis patients. Healthy donors were age- and sex-matched controls. Bulk CD8+ and CD4+ T cells were purified magnetically by negative isolation, whereas CD8+ TEMRA cells were enriched by FACS. Blood was drawn into EDTA tubes, processed within 24 hours, and PBMCs were isolated by density gradient centrifugation. PBMCs intended for TCR sequencing were cryopreserved in liquid nitrogen and thawed later in a water bath at 37 degrees C. The sorted or isolated CD4+, CD8+ and CD8+ TEMRA cells had a purity of 90% or higher. RNA was extracted using the RNeasy kit, and roughly 0.45 to 1 microgram was reverse transcribed with random hexamers. TCR beta CDR3 regions were amplified with the immunoSEQ multiplex PCR assay covering 54 Vbeta and 13 Jbeta segments. To correct PCR amplification bias, a synthetic template baseline was used for both primer optimization and computational correction. Turning to the authors' computational methods: Only productive sequences were kept, with reads annotated to V, D and J genes according to IMGT and analyzed in immunoSEQ Analyzer. Clonality was computed as one minus Shannon entropy normalized by log2 of the number of productive unique sequences. Public and private clones were assessed among the 100 most prevalent clones of each patient and control. Clones were defined as Susac-specific when absent from the healthy and MS cohorts, from about a thousand published viral clones and from other ImmuneACCESS disease sequences. TCRdb cleaned the public reads at Q25 with fastp, built clones with MiXCR and kept in-frame beta chains. Rows matching on CDR3 protein sequence are summarized as one entry with the most common DNA and genes. TCRdb's processing, not the authors' own work, is the source of the V and J calls. The sample table records roughly 120,000 distinct CDR3 sequences; roughly 94% of these occur just once. The ten most abundant clones make up 0.095% to 0.1% of the sample.

The sample comprised CD4+ T cells from PBMCs. This clonotype originated in a human donor in good health.

CDR3 sequence: CASTLAGASYEQYF. The nucleotide sequence is TGCGCCAGCACTCTAGCGGGAGCGTCCTACGAGCAGTACTTC. The chain uses TRBV5-1 and TRBJ2-7; TRBD2 matches 10 bases in the middle. The germline V gene supplies CDR1 SGHRS and CDR2 YFSETQ. Ends trimmed: V by 6 bases, J by 1 base; bases unmatched to a gene: 4. Counted from cysteine to phenylalanine, this CDR3 has 14 amino acids. Only the CDR3 portion is preserved as DNA: 42 bases, with reading frame beginning at the first base.